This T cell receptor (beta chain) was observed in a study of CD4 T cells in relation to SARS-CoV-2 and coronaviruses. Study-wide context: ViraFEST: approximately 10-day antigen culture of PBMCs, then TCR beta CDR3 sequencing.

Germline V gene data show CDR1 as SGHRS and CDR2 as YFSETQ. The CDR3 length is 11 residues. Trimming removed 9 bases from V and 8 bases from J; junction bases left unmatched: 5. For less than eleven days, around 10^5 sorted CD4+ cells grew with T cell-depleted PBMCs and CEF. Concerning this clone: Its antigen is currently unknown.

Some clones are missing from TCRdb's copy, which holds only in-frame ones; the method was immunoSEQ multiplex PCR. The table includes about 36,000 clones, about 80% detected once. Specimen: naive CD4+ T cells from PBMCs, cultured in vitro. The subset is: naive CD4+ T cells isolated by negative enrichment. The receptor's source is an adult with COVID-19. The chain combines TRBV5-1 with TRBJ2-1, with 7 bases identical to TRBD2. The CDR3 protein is CATQRGDEQFF. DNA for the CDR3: TGCGCCACCCAACGGGGGGATGAGCAGTTCTTC.